This T cell receptor beta chain was profiled in a study of blood T cell repertoires in COVID-19. The wider study: Italy, Spain and the United States were the sources of the convalescent and acute COVID-19 samples. T cells, B-cell-depleted T cells, or PBMCs provided the cDNA or gDNA that served as material.

V lost 1 base, J lost 8 bases, and 12 bases lay in between. The germline V gene encodes CDR1 LNHNV and CDR2 YYDKDF (reference sequence). The CDR3 loop spans 14 amino acids. Original processing methods: Using reference gene primer amplification, nucleated cell counts were estimated. Measured with immunoSEQ multiplex PCR; TCRdb has only the in-frame clones, and not every one. That table supplies the V and J calls and clone size; D and trimming were determined from the DNA. The table includes about 130,000 clones, almost 85% detected once. Sequences were obtained from peripheral blood. The source of this sequence is a woman under 40 who had recovered from COVID-19. The chain carries TRBV15 and TRBJ1-5; D may be TRBD1 (5 bases). The DNA of the CDR3 is TGTGCCACCAGCAGAGCACTTCTCAGGGAGCCCCAGCATTTT. Residues: CATSRALLREPQHF.